This TCR beta chain is from a study of T-cell memory formation after mild COVID-19 (dated by TCRdb to the early 2020s). Background on the whole study: TCR sequence clusters from the two donors were largely donor specific. The cohort comprised two young, previously healthy adult volunteers, one female and one male. In a couple of donors, T-cell clones that expanded and contracted after mild COVID-19 were followed by sequencing TCRalpha and TCRbeta repertoires longitudinally. Broader findings and caveats from the paper: The detection of some responding clones in pre-infection memory suggests that pre-existing cross-reactive memory T cells joined the SARS-CoV-2 response. The second-wave clones that peaked on day 37 were not confirmed to be SARS-CoV-2 specific. From day 15 to 85, contracting clones showed balanced CD4/CD8 phenotypes, whereas a second wave of clones that expanded from day 15 to 37 leaned towards CD4+. The study covered only two mild cases, and larger cohorts including severe cases with pre-infection samples were considered necessary. Contracting CD4+ clones turned up mainly in the CM and EM memory subsets, whereas EMRA was where CD8+ clones were enriched.

This clonotype was seen a handful of times. It lacks a known antigen. Per-base qualities were not stored, and no clone one base away is much larger. PBMCs were isolated by Ficoll-Paque density gradient centrifugation. The sample was run on an Illumina NovaSeq 6000. cDNA libraries for TCRalpha and TCRbeta were prepared by 5'RACE using constant-segment primers, with sample barcodes and unique molecular identifiers added. RNA was extracted from every sample with Trizol reagent. Library amplification was performed in two PCR steps, and a second sample barcode and Illumina TruSeq adapters were introduced in the second step. Sequencing of libraries was performed on an Illumina NovaSeq with 2 x 150 bp paired-end reads. Under the source paper's analysis protocol: Demultiplexing of reads and collapsing into UMI-guided consensus sequences were performed with migec v1.2.7. Using mixcr v2.1.11, UMI consensuses were aligned to TRA and TRB V and J templates and then assembled into clonotypes. Clonotypes were classified as expanded or contracted when called significant by both edgeR and NoisET, with noise models trained on biological replicates. For edgeR calls, the cutoffs were a false discovery rate-adjusted p below 0.01 and a log2 fold-change threshold of 1. PCA with hierarchical clustering of max-normalized trajectories of the 1000 most abundant clonotypes was used as exploratory dynamics analysis. Separately sequenced CD4+ and CD8+ repertoires were used to assign a CD4 or CD8 phenotype to each responding clone. TCRdb reworked the public reads: Q25 trimming with fastp, MiXCR clone assembly, productive beta chains retained. Rows matching on CDR3 protein sequence are summarized as one entry with the most common DNA and genes. TCRdb's processing, not the authors' own work, is the source of the V and J calls. The sample table holds 150,000 to 200,000 distinct CDR3 sequences, of which about a sixth were seen once. The ten largest clones represent more than 2% of the sample.

The CDR3 sequence holds 15 residues, the cysteine and phenylalanine included. CDR3 DNA is the only sequence kept; it has 45 bases, read in frame from the first base. Reading the germline V gene gives CDR1 SNHLY and CDR2 FYNNEI. Germline trimming: 4 bases from V, 6 bases from J; junction bases outside gene matches: 8. The TCR was taken from an adult woman who had mild COVID-19 (a few samples of this study predate the infection). The sample titles of this study are shuffled in the database, so cell type and time point are left out; the donor was told from shared clones. This chain is built from TRBV2 and TRBJ2-1; 8 nucleotides in the junction match TRBD2. Sequencing was carried out using PBMCs or a T cell subset sorted from them (not recorded which). The CDR3 region: CASSVLAGLVNEQFF. The DNA sequence is TGTGCCAGCAGTGTTTTAGCGGGGTTGGTCAATGAGCAGTTCTTC.